The rows below give T cell receptor beta chains drawn from one sample of a study of T cells in Graves' hyperthyroidism and ophthalmopathy. TCRdb re-derived calls from the multiplex PCR reads in MiXCR, one entry per CDR3 protein. Of roughly 380,000 distinct CDR3 sequences in the sample, approximately 15% were seen once. Sequenced input: blood. These receptors were taken from a woman aged 55 to 70 with Graves' hyperthyroidism. Each CDR3 is given with its conserved first and last residue. Each record gives: J gene, D gene, V gene, clone size, CDR3 protein, CDR3 DNA. D genes are given only for firm matches. Clone size, where shown, is once, few, many, or a class for clones that have expanded.

>TRBJ2-5|.|TRBV13|many
CASSFEQRTWGETQYF
TGTGCCAGCAGCTTTGAACAGCGAACCTGGGGAGAGACCCAGTACTTC
>TRBJ2-7|TRBD1|TRBV3-1|many
CASRLRQGSREQYF
TGTGCCAGCAGGCTACGACAGGGGTCGCGTGAGCAGTACTTC
>TRBJ2-7|.|TRBV12-3/TRBV12-4|many
CASSLEQASSYEQYF
TGTGCCAGCAGTTTAGAGCAGGCCAGCTCCTACGAGCAGTACTTC
>TRBJ1-5|.|TRBV19|.
CASSIGGVSNQPQHF
TGTGCCAGTAGTATCGGAGGGGTTAGCAATCAGCCCCAGCATTTT
>TRBJ2-5|TRBD2|TRBV4-1|.
CASSQDRSSGSAGETQYF
TGCGCCAGCAGCCAAGATAGGAGTAGCGGGAGTGCTGGGGAGACCCAGTACTTC
>TRBJ1-6|.|TRBV25-1|.
CASSEMGGSYNSPLHF
TGTGCCAGCAGTGAAATGGGGGGCTCCTATAATTCACCCCTCCACTTT
>TRBJ2-7|TRBD2|TRBV4-1|few
CASSLSSGRNEQYF
TGCGCCAGCAGCCTATCTAGCGGGAGGAACGAGCAGTACTTC
>TRBJ1-2|.|TRBV28|many
CASSRPRGYTF
TGTGCCAGCAGTCGCCCGAGAGGCTACACCTTC
>TRBJ2-5|.|TRBV10-3|.
CATSAGPKTQYF
TGTGCCACCTCGGCGGGGCCCAAGACCCAGTACTTC
>TRBJ1-6|TRBD1|TRBV20-1|few
CGASGTGEPPLHF
TGCGGTGCTTCCGGGACAGGGGAACCACCCCTCCACTTT
>TRBJ2-7|.|TRBV10-3|many
CAISEGLADGGYEQYF
TGTGCCATCAGTGAGGGGTTAGCGGATGGCGGTTACGAGCAGTACTTC
>TRBJ1-2|TRBD1|TRBV3-1|many
CASSPGQGAYYGYTF
TGTGCCAGCAGCCCCGGGCAGGGGGCTTACTATGGCTACACCTTC
>TRBJ2-1|.|TRBV18|many
CASSPGYEQFF
TGTGCCAGCTCTCCGGGATATGAGCAGTTCTTC
>TRBJ1-2|.|TRBV5-6|few
CASSLILEGGYTF
TGTGCCAGCAGCTTGATCTTGGAAGGTGGCTACACCTTC
>TRBJ1-2|.|TRBV29-1|many
CSGLEGNYGYTF
TGCAGCGGGCTTGAAGGGAACTATGGCTACACCTTC